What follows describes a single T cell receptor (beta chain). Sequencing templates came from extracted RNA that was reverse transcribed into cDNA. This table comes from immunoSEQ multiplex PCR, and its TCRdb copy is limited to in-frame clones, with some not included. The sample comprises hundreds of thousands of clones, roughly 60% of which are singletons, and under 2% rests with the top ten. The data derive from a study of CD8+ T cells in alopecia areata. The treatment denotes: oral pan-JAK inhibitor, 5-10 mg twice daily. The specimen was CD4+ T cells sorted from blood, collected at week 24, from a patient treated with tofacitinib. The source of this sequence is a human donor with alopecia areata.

CDR3 sequence reads: CASSPTGRGSPLHF. The CDR3 region has the DNA TGTGCCAGCAGCCCGACCGGTAGGGGTTCACCCCTCCACTTT. This chain uses TRBV7-2 with TRBJ1-6; possible D gene TRBD1, 5 bases. The CDR3 extends over 14 amino acids. Germline values: CDR1 SGHTA, CDR2 FQGNSA. Trimming pared 5 bases from V and 9 bases from J, leaving 14 bases between.